Following are 12 T cell receptor beta chains from one sample sequenced in a study of blood T cell repertoires in COVID-19. The data were produced by immunoSEQ multiplex PCR, yet TCRdb's version contains in-frame clones alone and is incomplete. The table shows 150,000 to 200,000 clones, with over 70% occurring only once. The sample taken for sequencing was peripheral blood. The receptors come from a man in his sixties with active or convalescent COVID-19.

CDR3 in amino acids: CASSPPGRTTNTGELFF. Written as DNA, the CDR3 is TGTGCCAGCAGCCCCCCAGGTCGGACTACGAACACCGGGGAGCTGTTTTTT. The genes are TRBV7-9 and TRBJ2-2, with D perhaps TRBD2 (6 bases). This CDR3 region has 17 residues. CDR1 and CDR2 (germline): SEHNR, FQNEAQ (reference sequence). V was cut by 5 bases and J by 0 bases, with 16 bases left in between.

The chain carries TRBV6-5 and TRBJ2-3, with TRBD2 as a possible D gene (6 bases). This CDR3 comprises 14 residues. Germline V gene sequence: CDR1 MNHEY, CDR2 SVGAGI. V lost 5 bases and J 3 bases, leaving 12 bases between the germline ends. This CDR3 is CASSHSGRTDTQYF. The CDR3, as DNA: TGTGCCAGCAGTCATAGCGGCCGGACAGATACGCAGTATTTT.

The gene calls are TRBV6-5 and TRBJ1-1; possibly TRBD1 for D (6 bases). The V gene's germline CDR1 is MNHEY and CDR2 SVGAGI. Trimming took 4 bases from V and 5 from J, leaving 14 bases between them. The CDR3 is made up of 14 amino acids. CDR3 amino acids: CASSLAGVVTEAFF. DNA of the CDR3: TGTGCCAGCAGTTTAGCAGGGGTGGTAACTGAAGCTTTCTTT.

This clone has a handful of counts. The rearrangement links TRBV7-9 to TRBJ2-3; 8 bases are shared with TRBD1. CDR3 size: 14 residues. V trimming: 7 bases; J trimming: 0 bases; junction bases outside the gene matches: 3. CDR1 and CDR2 from the germline V gene are SEHNR and FQNEAQ (reference sequence). The CDR3 bases are TGTGCCAGCACAGGACAGGGAAGCACAGATACGCAGTATTTT. This gives the protein CASTGQGSTDTQYF. Looking up the rest from reference TRBV7-9 and TRBJ2-3 gives the full variable domain: DTGVSQNPRHKITKRGQNVTFRCDPISEHNRLYWYRQTLGQGPEFLTYFQNEAQLEKSRLLSDRFSAERPKGSFSTLEIQRTEQGDSAMYLCASTGQGSTDTQYFGPGTRLTVL.

CDR3 sequence: CASSLQGALEQYF. The CDR3 DNA reads TGTGCCAGCAGTTTACAGGGGGCTCTCGAGCAGTACTTC. The chain has TRBV12-3 or TRBV12-4 and TRBJ2-7; 8 bases align to TRBD1. The CDR3 runs 13 residues. The trim removed 2 bases at V and 6 bases at J, leaving 3 bases unmatched.

This chain connects TRBV7-9 to TRBJ2-3; TRBD2 aligns across 7 bases. The V gene's germline CDR1 is SEHNR and CDR2 FQNEAQ (reference sequence). The CDR3 has 15 amino acids. J was trimmed by 3 bases and V by 2 bases; bases with no gene match: 5. The CDR3 DNA reads TGTGCCAGCAGCTTAACCCGCGGGAGAACAGATACGCAGTATTTT. Amino acid sequence: CASSLTRGRTDTQYF.

This clone was seen only a few times. This sequence joins TRBV6-2 or TRBV6-3 and TRBJ1-2; 7 nucleotides line up with TRBD1. The J segment lost 5 bases and the V segment lost 6 bases, leaving 3 bases of the junction unmatched. In germline, CDR1 is MNHEY, CDR2 SVGEGT. CDR3 length equals 12 residues. The CDR3 region is CASSPGQYGYTF. The CDR3 coding sequence is TGTGCCAGCAGCCCGGGACAGTATGGCTACACCTTC.

The sample holds a few counts of this clone. V gene TRBV5-1 combines with J gene TRBJ2-3; tentatively, D is TRBD2 (6 bases). Per the germline V gene, CDR1 is SGHRS and CDR2 is YFSETQ. The CDR3 runs 15 residues. The V gene lost 0 bases and the J gene lost 6 bases, with 14 bases spanning the gap. The CDR3: CASSLGLGVGDTQYF. The CDR3 DNA sequence: TGCGCCAGCAGCTTGGGACTAGGGGTTGGGGATACGCAGTATTTT.

The genes are TRBV14 and TRBJ2-7; D gene uncertain. Trimming took 3 bases from V and 3 from J, leaving 9 bases between them. The V gene's germline CDR1 is SGHDN and CDR2 FVKESK. This CDR3 comprises 13 residues. In nucleotides, the CDR3 is TGTGCCAGCAGCCAGAGTATCCTCTACGAGCAGTACTTC. Protein product: CASSQSILYEQYF.

The rearrangement uses TRBV7-9 and TRBJ2-7; TRBD1 matches 7 bases. The germline gives CDR1 SEHNR, CDR2 FQNEAQ (reference sequence). Trimming removed 4 bases from V and 2 bases from J; junction bases left unmatched: 8. The CDR3 runs to 15 residues. The CDR3 loop is CASSYPAQGTYEQYF. In DNA form, the CDR3 reads TGTGCCAGCAGCTACCCCGCACAGGGGACCTACGAGCAGTACTTC. The whole variable domain, filled in from reference TRBV7-9 and TRBJ2-7, reads DTGVSQNPRHKITKRGQNVTFRCDPISEHNRLYWYRQTLGQGPEFLTYFQNEAQLEKSRLLSDRFSAERPKGSFSTLEIQRTEQGDSAMYLCASSYPAQGTYEQYFGPGTRLTVT.

The chain employs TRBV6-2 or TRBV6-3 and TRBJ1-2; D is possibly TRBD1 (5 bases). V was cut by 5 bases and J by 5 bases, with 15 bases left in between. CDR3 length: 14 amino acids. The germline V gene has CDR1 MNHEY and CDR2 SVGEGT. CDR3 region: CASSRRGRGYGYTF. The CDR3, as DNA: TGTGCCAGCAGTCGTCGTGGGCGGGGGTATGGCTACACCTTC.

This clone was detected a few times. The chain couples TRBV3-1 (or the pseudogene TRBV3-2) to TRBJ1-1; possible D gene TRBD1, 6 bases. Germline V lookup: CDR1 LGHDT, CDR2 YNNKEL (reference sequence). The CDR3 totals 14 residues. Trimming stripped 4 bases from V and 8 bases from J, with 17 bases between. For the CDR3, the DNA is TGTGCCAGCAGCCCCGCGGGGGCGACGAAGGAAGCTTTCTTT. Its translation is CASSPAGATKEAFF.